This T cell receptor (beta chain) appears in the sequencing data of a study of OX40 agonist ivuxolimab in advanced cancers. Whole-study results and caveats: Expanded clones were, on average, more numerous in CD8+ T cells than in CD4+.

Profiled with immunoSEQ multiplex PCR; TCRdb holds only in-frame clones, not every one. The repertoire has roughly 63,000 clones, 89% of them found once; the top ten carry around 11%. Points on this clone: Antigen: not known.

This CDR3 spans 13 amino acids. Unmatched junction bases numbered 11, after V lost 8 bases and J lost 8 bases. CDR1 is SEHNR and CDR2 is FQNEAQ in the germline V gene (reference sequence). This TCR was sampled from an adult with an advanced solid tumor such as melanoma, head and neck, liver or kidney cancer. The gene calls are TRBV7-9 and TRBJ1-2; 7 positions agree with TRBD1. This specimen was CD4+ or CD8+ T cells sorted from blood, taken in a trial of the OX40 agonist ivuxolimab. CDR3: CASQGELLVGYTF. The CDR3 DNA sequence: TGTGCCAGCCAGGGGGAACTCTTGGTAGGCTACACCTTC.